This T cell receptor beta chain originates from a study of T cell repertoires in cytomegalovirus infection. Whole-study context: Public TCR beta signature analysis indicated the presence of both CMV infection and matching HLA type. Notes on the study in general: The cumulative frequency of public TCR beta families distinguished individuals who carried CMV together with the relevant HLA. The ex vivo response was dominated by HLA-C-restricted CMV-specific TCR beta clonotypes.

Trimming removed 3 bases at V and 1 base at J, with 7 bases between. Germline values: CDR1 SEHNR, CDR2 FQNEAQ (reference sequence). The CDR3 extends over 13 amino acids. TCRdb re-derived calls from the reads in MiXCR, one entry per CDR3 protein. Here the sample spans fewer than 550,000 distinct CDR3 sequences, around 32% being singletons. This clonotype occurred many times. Its antigen is unknown. Sequencing input: PBMCs. The TCR sequence derives from a human donor in good health (CMV status not recorded). Some clones in this sample may be carry-over from other donors' samples. The gene calls are TRBV7-9 and TRBJ2-7; no clear D gene. The CDR3 nucleotides read TGTGCCAGCAGCTTTGGGCCGTCCTACGAGCAGTACTTC. Its translation is CASSFGPSYEQYF.